Listed here are 12 T cell receptor beta chains from one sample, sequenced in a study of T cells in Graves' hyperthyroidism and ophthalmopathy. RNA transcripts yielded amplified TCR beta CDR3 regions. First-round RT-PCR with HTBI primers amplified the TCR CDR3 region. TCRdb redid the calling of the multiplex PCR reads with MiXCR, one entry per CDR3 protein. The table records a few hundred thousand distinct CDR3 sequences, about 45% of them present only once. Sequencing used peripheral blood or thyroid tissue (not recorded which). These receptors were taken from an adult woman with Graves' disease, either hyperthyroidism or ophthalmopathy (not recorded which).

This clonotype was seen repeatedly, ten times or more. V gene TRBV20-1 combines with J gene TRBJ2-7, with 7 positions matching TRBD1. The CDR3 sequence is 13 residues long. Germline assignment: CDR1 DFQATT and CDR2 SNEGSKA (reference sequence). V lost 3 bases, J lost 3 bases, and 5 bases stayed unmatched. CDR3 sequence reads: CSARFRGSYEQYF. The CDR3 coding sequence is TGCAGTGCTAGGTTCAGGGGGAGCTACGAGCAGTACTTC.

In regard to this clonotype: The CDR3 ends on some other residue instead of the conserved phenylalanine or tryptophan, so this is likely a read error. The chain employs TRBV2 and TRBJ2-7, with D unresolved. CDR3 length: 15 amino acids. The V end lost 5 bases, the J end lost 5 bases, and 19 bases lay between the germline ends. Germline CDR1 reads SNHLY; CDR2 reads FYNNEI. CDR3 DNA sequence: TGTGCCAGCAGTCTGGGGTGGTCCACGGGTGACGAGCAGTACCTC. It encodes CASSLGWSTGDEQYL.

The chain's CDR3 is CSVAGTSGTGELFF. CDR3 bases: TGCAGCGTAGCCGGGACTAGCGGCACCGGGGAGCTGTTTTTT. The V call is TRBV29-1, the J call TRBJ2-2, with 11 bases fitting TRBD2. Germline assignment: CDR1 SQVTM and CDR2 ANQGSEA. CDR3 length: 14 amino acids. With V trimmed by 6 bases and J by 4 bases, 4 bases remained unmatched.

This chain joins TRBV12-3 or TRBV12-4 and TRBJ1-1, with D possibly being TRBD1 (5 bases). The CDR3 sequence is 13 residues long. Deletions cut 6 bases from V and 1 base from J, with 9 bases between. The CDR3 bases are TGTGCCAGCAGGGGGGGTGCGAACACTGAAGCTTTCTTT. Residues: CASRGGANTEAFF.

To note about this clonotype: The junction departs from germline at one end; a sequencing error may be responsible. The chain links TRBV10-3 to TRBJ1-3; 8 bases align to TRBD1. Germline values: CDR1 ENHRY, CDR2 SYGVKD. The CDR3 loop spans 17 amino acids. The CDR3 DNA follows: TGTGCCATCAGTAGTGGGACAGGCGGGGTCTCTGGAGACACCATATATTTT. This encodes CAISSGTGGVSGDTIYF.

The rearrangement joins TRBV10-3 to TRBJ1-6; 7 bases line up with TRBD1. CDR1 is ENHRY, CDR2 SYGVKD, per germline. Trimming took 6 bases from V and 8 from J; bases not matched to a gene: 1. The CDR3 runs 12 residues. The CDR3 reads CAIRDRYSPLHF. The CDR3 coding sequence is TGTGCCATCAGGGACAGGTATTCACCCCTCCACTTT.

The chain recombines TRBV7-6 with TRBJ2-5, with 7 bases that match TRBD2. Germline V lookup: CDR1 SGHVS, CDR2 FNYEAQ. The J segment lost 2 bases and the V segment lost 5 bases, leaving 8 bases of the junction unmatched. This CDR3 is built from 15 residues. CDR3 sequence: CASSGGLTDQETQYF. CDR3 in DNA: TGTGCCAGCAGCGGGGGACTAACGGATCAAGAGACCCAGTACTTC.

Details on this clonotype: The junction differs from germline at one of its ends, possibly a read error. V and J are TRBV7-2 and TRBJ1-1; D unresolved. Germline CDR1 is SGHTA and CDR2 is FQGNSA. The CDR3 is 14 residues long. For the CDR3, the DNA is TGTGCCAGCAGCTTTAGTCAACCGAACTCTGAAGCTTTCTTT. Amino acid sequence: CASSFSQPNSEAFF.

This clonotype was recorded many times. The rearrangement joins TRBV2 to TRBJ1-2, with D tentatively TRBD1 (5 bases). The CDR3 covers 14 residues. Germline-derived CDR1 and CDR2 are SNHLY and FYNNEI. Trimming removed 4 bases from V and 8 bases from J, with 17 bases in between. The CDR3 DNA reads as TGTGCCAGCAGTGGGGAGGGACGACATCGGGGCTACACCTTC. Its translation: CASSGEGRHRGYTF.

Regarding this clonotype: The junction shows a germline mismatch at one end, possibly a read error. This rearrangement joins TRBV10-1 to TRBJ2-5; 9 bases fit TRBD1. CDR1 WNHNN and CDR2 SYGVQD come from the germline V gene (reference sequence). The length of the CDR3 is 17 residues. CDR3: CASSGRPTGGYQETQNF. DNA for the CDR3: TGCGCCAGCAGTGGCCGACCGACAGGGGGATACCAAGAGACCCAGAACTTC.

About this clonotype itself: With a much larger clone just one base away, this may be a read error. J is TRBJ1-5 and V is TRBV6-1, with a possible D match to TRBD1 (6 bases). Germline V gene lookup returns CDR1 MNHNS and CDR2 SASEGT. Trimming took off 5 bases at V and 7 bases at J, with 21 bases between the two ends. The CDR3 contains 16 residues. CDR3 sequence (DNA): TGTGCCAGCAGTACCCCCCCCGGGACAAGGAGACAGCCCCAGCATTTT. This gives the protein CASSTPPGTRRQPQHF.

The chain carries TRBV7-9 and TRBJ2-5; TRBD1 aligns across 7 bases. The CDR3 length is 15 residues. The V and J ends lost 4 bases and 3 bases, in that order; junction bases with no gene match: 8. CDR1 and CDR2 (germline): SEHNR, FQNEAQ (reference sequence). The CDR3 DNA follows: TGTGCCAGCAGCTCCACAGGGGTCGGGAAAGAGACCCAGTACTTC. Translating gives CASSSTGVGKETQYF.